The 5 T cell receptor beta chains given below trace back to one sample, sequenced in a study of T cell responses to AZD1222 COVID-19 vaccine. Libraries were prepared by immunoSEQ multiplex PCR; TCRdb keeps only in-frame clonotypes and omits some of them. The profile shows around 190,000 clones, around 94% of them singletons. The sequencing used peripheral blood, collected 28 days after the second AZD1222 dose. These receptors all stem from an adult who received the AZD1222 COVID-19 vaccine.

V gene TRBV11-2 combines with J gene TRBJ2-4; TRBD1 agrees at 7 bases. From germline, CDR1 is SGHAT and CDR2 FQNNGV. The CDR3 loop spans 16 amino acids. The ends lost 3 bases at V and 9 bases at J; junction bases unmatched: 14. The CDR3, as DNA: TGTGCCAGCAGCTTTCATTTGAGACAGGGCGGAAGCATTCAGTACTTC. Residues: CASSFHLRQGGSIQYF.

The chain joins TRBV5-1 to TRBJ2-7; no definite D call. This CDR3 is built from 15 residues. Germline-derived CDR1 and CDR2 are SGHRS and YFSETQ. Deletions cut 7 bases from V and 6 bases from J, with 23 bases between. The CDR3 DNA reads as TGCGCCAGCGCCGAAATTCCCAGCGATCGGGTCGAGCAGTACTTC. Translation gives CASAEIPSDRVEQYF.

DNA of the CDR3: TGCGCCAGCAGCCACACAGGTAGATCCTACGAGCAGTACTTC. Translating gives CASSHTGRSYEQYF. V and J are TRBV4-1 and TRBJ2-7, with D possibly being TRBD1 (5 bases). The CDR3 is 14 residues long. Trimming removed 3 bases at V and 1 base at J, with 10 bases between. CDR1 is MGHRA and CDR2 is YSYEKL in the germline V gene.

CDR3 protein: CASSLQGASFIHEQYF. The CDR3 DNA reads TGTGCCAGCTCGCTCCAGGGGGCCTCCTTTATCCACGAGCAGTACTTC. The V and J genes are TRBV18 and TRBJ2-7, with TRBD1 matching over 8 bases. V was clipped by 6 bases and J by 5 bases; unmatched bases: 15. The CDR3 is 16 residues long. Germline values: CDR1 KGHSH, CDR2 LQKENI.

This chain connects TRBV18 to TRBJ2-5; D uncertain. The CDR3 contains 12 residues. Trimming pared 3 bases from V and 2 bases from J, leaving 4 bases between. The germline gives CDR1 KGHSH, CDR2 LQKENI. CDR3 residues: CASSPGQETQYF. CDR3 DNA sequence: TGTGCCAGCTCACCGGGGCAAGAGACCCAGTACTTC.